A single sample is the source of the 15 T cell receptor beta chains below, sequenced in a study of naive and memory T cell subsets. Which antigens these TCRs recognize remains unknown. Overall study findings and caveats: Especially in CD8 cells, naive repertoires contained a few larger clonotypes, possibly CD45RA-re-expressing memory cells.

Both TRBC1 and TRBC2 were covered by a beta constant-region primer of two equimolar oligonucleotides. Nested alpha and beta constant-region primers with the SP2 primer drove four PCR rounds on ligated cDNA. TCRdb passed the UMI-ligation and nested PCR reads through MiXCR, listing each CDR3 protein once. The data show 130,000 to 150,000 distinct CDR3 sequences, approximately 22% seen once. Material for sequencing was naive CD4+ T cells from blood. These receptors all stem from a human donor in good health.

On this clonotype: At one end the junction does not follow the germline gene, possibly because of a read error. This chain connects TRBV7-7 to TRBJ2-1; D perhaps matches TRBD2 (5 bases). Germline values: CDR1 SSHAT, CDR2 FNYEAQ (reference sequence). CDR3 size: 17 residues. CDR3 sequence (DNA): TGTGCTAGCAGCTTAGCGACCAAGCCCGGGTCCTACAATGAGCAGTTCTTC. It specifies CASSLATKPGSYNEQFF.

This clonotype showed up many times. CDR3 amino acids: CASSLKASGRHYNEQFF. CDR3 bases: TGTGCCAGCAGTTTAAAGGCTAGCGGGAGGCACTACAATGAGCAGTTCTTC. The chain is built from TRBV12-3 or TRBV12-4 and TRBJ2-1; 11 positions agree with TRBD2. The length of the CDR3 is 17 residues. V dropped 2 bases and J dropped 3; count of bases not matched to a gene: 6.

The chain joins TRBV11-2 to TRBJ2-2; TRBD2 matches at 8 bases. There are 17 residues in the CDR3. Trimming removed 4 bases from V and 3 bases from J; junction bases left unmatched: 10. Germline V gives CDR1 SGHAT, CDR2 FQNNGV. The CDR3 here is CASSSGLAVIHTGELFF. In DNA, the CDR3 is TGTGCCAGCAGCTCCGGACTAGCCGTTATCCACACCGGGGAGCTGTTTTTT.

CDR3 residues: CASSYGQGARGTEAFF. The CDR3 DNA sequence: TGTGCCAGCAGCTACGGACAGGGGGCGCGTGGCACTGAAGCTTTCTTT. The V and J genes are TRBV6-2 or TRBV6-3 and TRBJ1-1; 11 positions match TRBD1. Per germline, CDR1 MNHEY and CDR2 SVGEGT. The CDR3 is made up of 16 amino acids. V gave up 6 bases and J gave up 4 bases; unmatched junction bases: 10.

This chain uses TRBV20-1 with TRBJ1-4, with 8 nucleotides matching TRBD1. The V segment lost 0 bases and the J segment 7 bases; nucleotides outside the gene matches: 4. From germline, CDR1 is DFQATT and CDR2 SNEGSKA (reference sequence). This CDR3 is 14 amino acids long. This CDR3 is CSARDHRGAEKLFF. CDR3 in DNA: TGCAGTGCTAGAGATCACAGGGGGGCTGAAAAACTGTTTTTT.

This clonotype has ten or more counts. This sequence joins TRBV27 and TRBJ1-6; D is ambiguous. Looked up from germline, CDR1 is MNHEY and CDR2 is SMNVEV (reference sequence). V was pared by 3 bases and J by 2 bases, with 8 bases between. The CDR3 runs to 15 residues. For the CDR3, the DNA is TGTGCCAGCAGTTTCGTCGGGACCTATAATTCACCCCTCCACTTT. Translation gives CASSFVGTYNSPLHF.

This clonotype was seen only a few times. This chain uses TRBV18 with TRBJ1-1; a weak D match, TRBD1 (5 bases). The CDR3 sequence is 14 residues long. Germline CDR1 reads KGHSH; CDR2 reads LQKENI. V was clipped by 3 bases and J by 1 base, with 9 bases between them. CDR3 protein: CASSPGAGNTEAFF. As DNA, the CDR3 is TGTGCCAGCTCACCTGGGGCAGGGAACACTGAAGCTTTCTTT.

This clonotype was seen more than once but under ten times. The chain has TRBV11-1 and TRBJ2-2, with D unclear. This CDR3 spans 16 amino acids. Germline V CDR1 and CDR2: SGHAT, FQDESV (reference sequence). The V and J ends lost 4 bases and 6 bases respectively, with 18 bases between them. DNA for the CDR3: TGTGCCAGCAGCTCGCAACGGACGGAGATGGCCGGGGAGCTGTTTTTT. Protein product: CASSSQRTEMAGELFF.

This clonotype was seen more than once but under ten times. This chain joins TRBV12-3 or TRBV12-4 and TRBJ2-7; 7 nucleotides align to TRBD2. V lost 5 bases to trimming and J lost 3 bases; unmatched junction nucleotides: 1. This CDR3 spans 12 amino acids. The DNA for the CDR3 is TGTGCCAGCAGTCGGGACTACTACGAGCAGTACTTC. It encodes CASSRDYYEQYF.

The chain is built from TRBV29-1 and TRBJ2-3, with D perhaps being TRBD1 or TRBD2 (5 bases each). The CDR3 runs to 14 residues. With 3 bases removed from V and 1 base from J, the gap between germline ends came to 11 bases. Germline CDR1 SQVTM, CDR2 ANQGSEA. The DNA of the CDR3 is TGCAGCGTTGAGGGGACGAGTCGCACAGATACGCAGTATTTT. Translating it yields CSVEGTSRTDTQYF.

This clonotype occurred a few times. The genes are TRBV7-6 and TRBJ2-5; D is unresolved. This CDR3 comprises 15 residues. The germline gives CDR1 SGHVS, CDR2 FNYEAQ. Trimming left V 5 bases short and J 4 bases short, with 17 bases between. Here the CDR3 reads CASSLVAVLRETQYF. As DNA, the CDR3 is TGTGCCAGCAGCCTAGTCGCGGTTCTGAGAGAGACCCAGTACTTC. The full variable domain, with the rest looked up from reference TRBV7-6 and TRBJ2-5, is GAGVSQSPRYKVTKRGQDVALRCDPISGHVSLYWYRQALGQGPEFLTYFNYEAQQDKSGLPNDRFSAERPEGSISTLTIQRTEQRDSAMYRCASSLVAVLRETQYFGPGTRLLVL.

J is TRBJ2-1 and V is TRBV30; weak D call: TRBD1 (7 bases). This CDR3 has 13 residues. CDR1 and CDR2 from the germline V gene are GTSNPN and SVGIG (reference sequence). The ends were cut back, 1 base at V and 6 bases at J, with 10 bases in the middle. CDR3 amino acids: CAWSGGTANEQFF. The DNA of the CDR3 is TGTGCCTGGAGTGGCGGGACAGCCAATGAGCAGTTCTTC.

V gene TRBV2 combines with J gene TRBJ1-3, with 7 bases fitting TRBD1. This CDR3 is built from 14 residues. Germline assignment: CDR1 SNHLY and CDR2 FYNNEI. Trimming at V came to 7 bases and at J to 5 bases, leaving 8 bases not matched to a gene. CDR3 in amino acids: CASKDDRVRNTIYF. As DNA, the CDR3 is TGTGCCAGCAAAGACGACAGGGTTAGAAACACCATATATTTT. The variable domain in full, with the rest retrieved from reference TRBV2 and TRBJ1-3, is EPEVTQTPSHQVTQMGQEVILRCVPISNHLYFYWYRQILGQKVEFLVSFYNNEISEKSEIFDDQFSVERPDGSNFTLKIRSTKLEDSAMYFCASKDDRVRNTIYFGEGSWLTVV.

The V and J genes are TRBV6-6 and TRBJ2-7; 9 nucleotides align to TRBD1. V shed 10 bases, J shed 6 bases, and the junction held 10 bases outside the gene matches. The CDR3 has 13 residues. Germline V gives CDR1 MNHNY, CDR2 SVGAGI (reference sequence). The CDR3 loop is CATYSDRGREQYF. The CDR3 DNA follows: TGTGCCACATACTCGGACAGGGGTCGCGAGCAGTACTTC.

The chain links TRBV12-3 or TRBV12-4 to TRBJ2-5; a possible D gene is TRBD1 (5 bases). This CDR3 region has 13 residues. Trimming removed 5 bases from V and 7 bases from J, with 14 bases in between. CDR3 loop: CASSTDRKGTQYF. The CDR3 DNA is TGTGCCAGCAGTACCGACAGAAAGGGGACCCAGTACTTC.